The 20 T cell receptor beta chains below come from one sample, sequenced in a study of technical replicates of blood from a handful of donors (dated by TCRdb to about 2017). Library creation used the immunoSEQ multiplex PCR assay. What TCRdb holds here is the immuneACCESS table cut down to in-frame rearrangements. Part of the clones is not present; checked against another copy, under half of the missing clones reflect an unresolved V gene, and the others are unexplained. The table for this sample lists tens of thousands of clones; 85% to 95% of them were counted only once. The ten largest account for approximately 0.28% of the sample. Source material: T cells isolated from PBMCs. All receptors come from a human donor in good health.

The rearrangement uses TRBV4-1 and TRBJ2-7; the D is unclear. The CDR3 consists of 14 residues. Trimming took 3 bases from V and 0 from J, leaving 9 bases between them. Germline V gene lookup returns CDR1 MGHRA and CDR2 YSYEKL. The CDR3 loop reads CASSQTESSYEQYF. The CDR3 DNA follows: TGCGCCAGCAGCCAGACTGAGAGCTCCTACGAGCAGTACTTC.

The V gene is TRBV28, the J gene TRBJ2-7, with 10 bases lining up with TRBD2. The CDR3 length is 14 residues. Per germline, CDR1 MDHEN and CDR2 SYDVKM. V lost 6 bases, J lost 0 bases, and 2 bases stayed unmatched. Written as DNA, the CDR3 is TGTGCCAGCAGAACTAGCGGGAACTCCTACGAGCAGTACTTC. It translates to CASRTSGNSYEQYF.

V gene TRBV29-1 combines with J gene TRBJ2-3, with D uncertain. Looked up from germline, CDR1 is SQVTM and CDR2 is ANQGSEA. Deletions cut 5 bases from V and 3 bases from J, with 9 bases between. CDR3 length equals 12 residues. CDR3 sequence: CSVIVGTDTQYF. As DNA, the CDR3 is TGCAGCGTTATAGTCGGGACAGATACGCAGTATTTT.

The chain combines TRBV15 with TRBJ1-6; no firm D call. The CDR3 contains 16 residues. CDR1 is LNHNV and CDR2 is YYDKDF in the germline V gene (reference sequence). V lost 2 bases to trimming and J lost 5 bases, with 13 bases between them. CDR3 sequence: CATSRQLQVNNSPLHF. The CDR3 coding sequence is TGTGCCACCAGCAGACAACTGCAGGTGAATAATTCACCCCTCCACTTT. The full variable domain, with the rest looked up from reference TRBV15 and TRBJ1-6, is DAMVIQNPRYQVTQFGKPVTLSCSQTLNHNVMYWYQQKSSQAPKLLFHYYDKDFNNEADTPDNFQSRRPNTSFCFLDIRSPGLGDTAMYLCATSRQLQVNNSPLHFGNGTRLTVT.

This chain connects TRBV6-5 to TRBJ2-6; 7 bases fit TRBD2. This CDR3 has 15 residues. Unmatched junction bases numbered 7, after V lost 6 bases and J lost 5 bases. Per germline, CDR1 MNHEY and CDR2 SVGAGI. The CDR3 is CASSRLASWANVLTF. DNA for the CDR3: TGTGCCAGCAGCCGACTAGCCTCCTGGGCCAACGTCCTGACTTTC.

V usage is TRBV12-5 and J usage is TRBJ1-2; D may be TRBD1 (5 bases). Trimming removed 7 bases at V and 0 bases at J, with 9 bases between. The germline CDR1 and CDR2 sequences are LGHNT and FRNRAP. The CDR3 loop spans 13 amino acids. The CDR3 spells CASARQTNYGYTF. DNA of the CDR3: TGTGCTAGTGCCAGACAGACTAACTATGGCTACACCTTC.

This rearrangement joins TRBV6-1 to TRBJ2-7; D may be TRBD2 (6 bases). The CDR3 contains 15 residues. Germline V gene data show CDR1 as MNHNS and CDR2 as SASEGT. Between the trimmed V and J ends, which lost 3 bases and 4 bases, there was a span of 16 bases. DNA for the CDR3: TGTGCCAGCAGTGATGCCGGGAGAGTCCCTTACGAGCAGTACTTC. Translating it yields CASSDAGRVPYEQYF.

J is TRBJ2-7 and V is TRBV6-5, with TRBD2 identical over 9 bases. Germline CDR1 MNHEY, CDR2 SVGAGI. This CDR3 spans 15 amino acids. J was trimmed by 2 bases and V by 0 bases; bases with no gene match: 2. The CDR3: CASSYSASGAYEQYF. The CDR3 DNA sequence: TGTGCCAGCAGTTACTCGGCTAGCGGGGCCTACGAGCAGTACTTC.

V is TRBV14 and J is TRBJ1-5; no clear D. Per the germline V gene, CDR1 is SGHDN and CDR2 is FVKESK. The CDR3 is 12 amino acids. The V gene lost 3 bases and the J gene lost 4 bases, with 4 bases spanning the gap. CDR3 residues: CASSHPNQPQHF. DNA of the CDR3: TGTGCCAGCAGCCACCCAAATCAGCCCCAGCATTTT.

In nucleotides, the CDR3 is TGTGCCAGCATCTCCGGGACAGCGCCTGAAGCTTTCTTT. It yields the protein CASISGTAPEAFF. The chain is built from TRBV6-5 and TRBJ1-1; 7 bases agree with TRBD1. This CDR3 region has 13 residues. V lost 7 bases to trimming and J lost 6 bases; unmatched junction nucleotides: 8. CDR1 and CDR2 from the germline V gene are MNHEY and SVGAGI.

This chain connects TRBV4-1 to TRBJ2-7; 8 bases map to TRBD2. The CDR3 has 16 amino acids. With V trimmed by 0 bases and J by 1 base, 5 bases remained unmatched. CDR1 and CDR2 from the germline V gene are MGHRA and YSYEKL. The CDR3 protein is CASSQEAGLASYEQYF. CDR3 bases: TGCGCCAGCAGCCAAGAGGCCGGACTAGCATCCTACGAGCAGTACTTC.

J is TRBJ1-2 and V is TRBV7-8; the D gene is possibly TRBD1 (6 bases). Trimming took 5 bases from V and 4 from J, leaving 17 bases between them. The CDR3 loop spans 15 amino acids. CDR1 and CDR2 from the germline V gene are SGHVS and FQNEAQ. CDR3 sequence (DNA): TGTGCCAGCAGCCATATCGACAGGCGCCCCTATGGCTACACCTTC. It encodes CASSHIDRRPYGYTF.

The chain carries TRBV19 and TRBJ2-1; 8 bases match TRBD2. CDR1 LNHDA and CDR2 SQIVND come from the germline V gene (reference sequence). Trimming removed 4 bases from V and 0 bases from J; junction bases left unmatched: 8. This CDR3 region has 17 residues. The CDR3 bases are TGTGCCAGTAGTACCCGACTAGCGACGAGCTCCTACAATGAGCAGTTCTTC. Its protein is CASSTRLATSSYNEQFF.

Only a few counts were recorded for this clone. The CDR3 is CASSQDVNSGTEAFF. The CDR3, as DNA: TGCGCCAGCAGCCAAGATGTTAATTCGGGCACTGAAGCTTTCTTT. The J gene is TRBJ1-1, the V gene TRBV4-1; D gene ambiguous. The V and J ends lost 0 bases and 4 bases respectively, with 12 bases between them. The CDR3 extends over 15 amino acids. Germline loops: CDR1 MGHRA, CDR2 YSYEKL.

This rearrangement joins TRBV5-6 to TRBJ1-6, with D maybe TRBD1 (6 bases). The V end was cut by 4 bases, the J end by 0 bases, with 17 bases between. Germline CDR1 reads SGHDT; CDR2 reads YYEEEE. This CDR3 has 18 amino acids. The CDR3 loop reads CASSNRGRGSSYNSPLHF. The CDR3 bases are TGTGCCAGCAGCAACCGGGGGCGGGGGAGCTCCTATAATTCACCCCTCCACTTT.

The V call is TRBV29-1, the J call TRBJ1-2; D is possibly TRBD1 (6 bases). There are 12 residues in the CDR3. Per germline, CDR1 SQVTM and CDR2 ANQGSEA. V shed 4 bases and J shed 8 bases, with 14 bases lying between them. CDR3 in DNA: TGCAGCGTTGCCCGACAGGTCGGGGGCTACACCTTC. Its protein product is CSVARQVGGYTF.

The rearrangement joins TRBV27 to TRBJ1-1; the match to TRBD1 covers 10 bases. This CDR3 region has 12 residues. CDR1 is MNHEY, CDR2 SMNVEV, per germline (reference sequence). The CDR3 region has the DNA TGTGCTACGGGACAGGGGTCATCCGCGGCTTTCTTT. Its protein product is CATGQGSSAAFF.

As DNA, the CDR3 is TGTGCTAGTGGAGAGCCCTACGTGAATTCACCCCTCCACTTT. Encoded protein: CASGEPYVNSPLHF. The chain employs TRBV12-5 and TRBJ1-6, with D unresolved. The CDR3 runs to 14 residues. Per the germline V gene, CDR1 is LGHNT and CDR2 is FRNRAP. The V end lost 6 bases, the J end lost 7 bases, and 13 bases lay between the germline ends.

This rearrangement joins TRBV6-1 to TRBJ2-1; 7 bases are a match to TRBD1. In germline, CDR1 is MNHNS, CDR2 SASEGT. J lost 2 bases, V lost 3 bases, and 4 bases had no gene match. The CDR3 has 15 amino acids. This CDR3 reads CASSERTGTYNEQFF. In DNA form, the CDR3 reads TGTGCCAGCAGTGAGAGGACAGGCACCTACAATGAGCAGTTCTTC.

This clone has just one count. J is TRBJ1-2 and V is TRBV7-9; possible D gene TRBD1, 5 bases. V was cut by 4 bases and J by 4 bases, with 13 bases left in between. The CDR3 loop spans 14 amino acids. Germline CDR1 SEHNR, CDR2 FQNEAQ (reference sequence). In DNA form, the CDR3 reads TGTGCCAGCAGCTCGCGCCTAGACAGCTATGGCTACACCTTC. It translates to CASSSRLDSYGYTF.